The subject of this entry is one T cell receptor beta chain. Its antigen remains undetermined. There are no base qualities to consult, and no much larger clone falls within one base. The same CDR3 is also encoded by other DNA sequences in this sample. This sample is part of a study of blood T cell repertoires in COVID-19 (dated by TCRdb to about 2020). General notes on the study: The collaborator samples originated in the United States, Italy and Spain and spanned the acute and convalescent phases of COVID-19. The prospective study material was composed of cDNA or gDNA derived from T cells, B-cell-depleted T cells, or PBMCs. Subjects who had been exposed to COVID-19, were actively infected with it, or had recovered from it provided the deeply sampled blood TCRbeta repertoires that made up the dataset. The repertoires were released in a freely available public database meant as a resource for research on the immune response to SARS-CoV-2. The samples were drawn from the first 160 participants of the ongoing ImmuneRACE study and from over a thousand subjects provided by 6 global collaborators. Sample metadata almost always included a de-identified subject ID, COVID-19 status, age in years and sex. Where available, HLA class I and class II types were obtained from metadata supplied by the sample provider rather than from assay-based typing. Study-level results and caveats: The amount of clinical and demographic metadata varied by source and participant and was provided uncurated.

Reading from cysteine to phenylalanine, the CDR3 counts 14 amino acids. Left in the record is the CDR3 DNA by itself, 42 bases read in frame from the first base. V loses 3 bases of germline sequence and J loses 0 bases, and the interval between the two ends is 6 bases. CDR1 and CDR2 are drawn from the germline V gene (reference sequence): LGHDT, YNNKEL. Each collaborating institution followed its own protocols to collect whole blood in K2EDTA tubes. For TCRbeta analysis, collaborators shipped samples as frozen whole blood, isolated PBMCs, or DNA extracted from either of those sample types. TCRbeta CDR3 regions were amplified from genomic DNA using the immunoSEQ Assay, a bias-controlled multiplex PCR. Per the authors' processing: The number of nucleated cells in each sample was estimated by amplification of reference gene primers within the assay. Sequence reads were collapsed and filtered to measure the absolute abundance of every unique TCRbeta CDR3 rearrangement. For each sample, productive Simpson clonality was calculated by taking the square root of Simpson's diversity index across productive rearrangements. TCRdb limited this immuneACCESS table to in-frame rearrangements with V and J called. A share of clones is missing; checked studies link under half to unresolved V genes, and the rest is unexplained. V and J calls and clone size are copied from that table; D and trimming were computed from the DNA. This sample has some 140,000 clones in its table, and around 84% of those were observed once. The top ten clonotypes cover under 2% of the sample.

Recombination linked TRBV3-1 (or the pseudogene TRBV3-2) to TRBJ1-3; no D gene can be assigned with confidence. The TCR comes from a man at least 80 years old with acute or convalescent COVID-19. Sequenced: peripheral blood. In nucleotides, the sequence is TGTGCCAGCAGCCATTCCGGCTCTGGAAACACCATATATTTT. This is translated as CASSHSGSGNTIYF.